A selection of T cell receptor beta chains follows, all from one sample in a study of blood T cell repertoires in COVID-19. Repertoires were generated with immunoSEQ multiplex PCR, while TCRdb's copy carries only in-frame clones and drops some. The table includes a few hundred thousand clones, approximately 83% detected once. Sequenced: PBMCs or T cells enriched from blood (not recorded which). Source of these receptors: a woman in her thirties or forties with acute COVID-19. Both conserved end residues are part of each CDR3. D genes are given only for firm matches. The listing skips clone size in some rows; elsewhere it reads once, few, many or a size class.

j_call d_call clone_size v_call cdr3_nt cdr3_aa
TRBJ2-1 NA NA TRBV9 TGTGCCAGCAGCGATGCAAGAGCGCAGAATGAGCAGTTCTTC CASSDARAQNEQFF
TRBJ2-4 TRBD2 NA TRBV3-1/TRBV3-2 TGTGCCAGCAGCCAGACTAGCGGGAGAACGAACATTCAGTACTTC CASSQTSGRTNIQYF
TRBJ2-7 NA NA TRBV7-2 TGTGCCAGCGCTATAACGGGAATGGGCGAGCAGTACTTC CASAITGMGEQYF
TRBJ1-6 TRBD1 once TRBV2 TGTGCCAGCAGTTCGCGACAGGGTGTTAGTTCACCCCTCCACTTT CASSSRQGVSSPLHF
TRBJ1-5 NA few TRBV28 TGTGCCAGCAGTTTAGAGGGTTCAGGTCAGCCCCAGCATTTT CASSLEGSGQPQHF
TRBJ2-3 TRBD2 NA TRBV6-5 TGTGCCAGCTCAGGGACTAGCGCCAGCACAGATACGCAGTATTTT CASSGTSASTDTQYF
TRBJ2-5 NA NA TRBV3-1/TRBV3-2 TGTGCCAGCAGCCGTAATACAGGGATCCAAGAGACCCAGTACTTC CASSRNTGIQETQYF
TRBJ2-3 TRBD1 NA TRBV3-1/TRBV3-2 TGTGCCAGCAGCCCAACCGGACAGGCATCGGATACGCAGTATTTT CASSPTGQASDTQYF
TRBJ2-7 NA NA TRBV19 TGTGCCAGTAGTGCCACAGGGGGAGGGGGCGAGCAGTACTTC CASSATGGGGEQYF
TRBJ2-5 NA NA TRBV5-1 TGCGCCAGCAGCCCCAGCGGTCCCCAAGAGACCCAGTACTTC CASSPSGPQETQYF
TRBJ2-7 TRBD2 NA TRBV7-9 TGTGCCAGCAGCCCCCTAGCGGGAGTTGTCTACGAGCAGTACTTC CASSPLAGVVYEQYF
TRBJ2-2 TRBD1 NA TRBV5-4 TGTGCCAGCAGCTTCGCCGGGACAGACACCGGGGAGCTGTTTTTT CASSFAGTDTGELFF
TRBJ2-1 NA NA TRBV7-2 TGTGCCAGCAGCTTGGAGCGCACATGGCCCCGCGATGAGCAGTTCTTC CASSLERTWPRDEQFF
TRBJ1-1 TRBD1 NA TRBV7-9 TGTGCCAGCAGCTTAGTAAGGGACAGTGAAGCTTTCTTT CASSLVRDSEAFF
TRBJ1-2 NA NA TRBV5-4 TGTGCCAGCAGCTTGGGGGGAGCTAACTATGGCTACACCTTC CASSLGGANYGYTF
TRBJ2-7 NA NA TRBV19 TGTGCCAGTAACCCTTCGACAGCAGCCTACGAGCAGTACTTC CASNPSTAAYEQYF
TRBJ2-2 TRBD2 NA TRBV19 TGTGCCAGTAGTTGGGGAGGGTTAGACACCGGGGAGCTGTTTTTT CASSWGGLDTGELFF
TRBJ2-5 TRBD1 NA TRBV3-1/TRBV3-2 TGTGCCAGCAGCGGCCGGGACAGGGGGCGCGGAGAGACCCAGTACTTC CASSGRDRGRGETQYF
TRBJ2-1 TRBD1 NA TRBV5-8 TGTGCCAGCAGCGACAGGGTTCCTTACAATGAGCAGTTCTTC CASSDRVPYNEQFF
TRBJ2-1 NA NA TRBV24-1 TGTGCCACCAGTGATTCGGGAACACCCTCCTACAATGAGCAGTTCTTC CATSDSGTPSYNEQFF
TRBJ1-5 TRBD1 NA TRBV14 TGTGCCAGCAGCCAGCGGACAGGGGTCCCAGATAGGCCCCAGCATTTT CASSQRTGVPDRPQHF
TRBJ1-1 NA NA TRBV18 TGTGCCAGCTCACTACAGGGTACTATAACTGAAGCTTTCTTT CASSLQGTITEAFF
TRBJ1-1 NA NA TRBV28 TGTGCCAGCAGTAGCCTTAACGGGGTCACTGAAGCTTTCTTT CASSSLNGVTEAFF
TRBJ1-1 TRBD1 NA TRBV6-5 TGTGCCAGCAGTACTACGACAGGGGGGAACACTGAAGCTTTCTTT CASSTTTGGNTEAFF
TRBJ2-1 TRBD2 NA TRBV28 TGTGCCAGCACTTCCCGGGCTAGCGGGAGCTCCTACAATGAGCAGTTCTTC CASTSRASGSSYNEQFF
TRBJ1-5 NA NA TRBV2 TGTGCCAGCAGTGAATATAGTGGCAATCAGCCCCAGCATTTT CASSEYSGNQPQHF
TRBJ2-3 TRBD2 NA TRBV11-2 TGTGCCAGCAGTGTGGGACTAGCGAGATTCACAGATACGCAGTATTTT CASSVGLARFTDTQYF
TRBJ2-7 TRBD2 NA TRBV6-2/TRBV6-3 TGTGCCAGCAGTTACTCGTCTAGCGGGAGATTTGGCAACGAGCAGTACTTC CASSYSSSGRFGNEQYF
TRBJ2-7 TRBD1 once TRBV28 TGTGCCAGCAGAAAAATGGGGACAGCAGGCGAGCAGTACTTC CASRKMGTAGEQYF
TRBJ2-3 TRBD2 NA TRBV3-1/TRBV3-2 TGTGCCAGCAGCCAAGATCCCAGCGGGATGGGGAATACGCAGTATTTT CASSQDPSGMGNTQYF
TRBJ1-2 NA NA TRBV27 TGTGCCAGCAGTTTATTCGGGTTCTATGGCTACACCTTC CASSLFGFYGYTF
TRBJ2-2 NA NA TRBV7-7 TGTGCCAGCCGGACGGAGGGCCTCACCGGGGAGCTGTTTTTT CASRTEGLTGELFF
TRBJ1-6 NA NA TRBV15 TGTGCCACCAGCGCCGGGGAGAGGAGTAATTCACCCCTCCACTTT CATSAGERSNSPLHF
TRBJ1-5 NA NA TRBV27 TGTGCCAGCAGAAAACAGGGAGACGGCAATCAGCCCCAGCATTTT CASRKQGDGNQPQHF
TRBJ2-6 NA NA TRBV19 TGTGCCAGTAGTATTGTGAGCTCTGGGGCCAACGTCCTGACTTTC CASSIVSSGANVLTF
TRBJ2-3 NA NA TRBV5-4 TGTGCCAGCAGCTTGGATCCGGGAGTTCCCACAGATACGCAGTATTTT CASSLDPGVPTDTQYF
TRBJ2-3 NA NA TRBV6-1 TGTGCCAGCAGTGTACGAGGGTCCCCTAGCACAGATACGCAGTATTTT CASSVRGSPSTDTQYF
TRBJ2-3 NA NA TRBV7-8 TGTGCCAGCAGCTTCTTGGCAGGTCTTCTTGATAACACAGATACGCAGTATTTT CASSFLAGLLDNTDTQYF
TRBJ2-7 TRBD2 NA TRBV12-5 TGTGCTAGTGGTTTTAGCGGGGGCAGATACGAGCAGTACTTC CASGFSGGRYEQYF
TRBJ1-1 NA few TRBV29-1 TGCAGCGTGCCGGACACTGAAGCTTTCTTT CSVPDTEAFF
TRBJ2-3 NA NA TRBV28 TGTGCCAGCAGTTGGGACTGGGCGGAGCGCACAGATACGCAGTATTTT CASSWDWAERTDTQYF
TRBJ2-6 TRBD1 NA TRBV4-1 TGCGCCAGCAGCCGACCGACAGGGGGCGGAGGGTCTGGGGCCAACGTCCTGACTTTC CASSRPTGGGGSGANVLTF
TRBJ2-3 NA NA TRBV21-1 NA CASSKWGTGTSGYTDTQYF
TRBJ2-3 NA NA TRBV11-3 TGTGCCAGCAGCTTCGGCCAGGTCGGGGGTACGCAGTATTTT CASSFGQVGGTQYF
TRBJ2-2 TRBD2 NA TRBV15 TGTGCCACCAGCAGAGCCAGAGGTGGGACTAGCGGGTTCACCGGGGAGCTGTTTTTT CATSRARGGTSGFTGELFF
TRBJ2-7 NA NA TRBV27 TGTGCCAGCAGTTTAGGGGCGATGAGCTCCTACGAGCAGTACTTC CASSLGAMSSYEQYF
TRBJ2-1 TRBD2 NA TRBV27 TGTGCCAGCAGTTACAGCGGGACTAGCAAGCAGTTCTTC CASSYSGTSKQFF
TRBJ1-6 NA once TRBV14 TGTGCCAGCAGCCAAGAGGGGGCCTCACCCCTCCACTTT CASSQEGASPLHF
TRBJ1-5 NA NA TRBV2 TGTGGCTCGTGCGGGGGGCAGGGGAATCAGCCCCAGCATTTT CGSCGGQGNQPQHF
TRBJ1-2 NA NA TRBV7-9 TGTGCCAGCAGTTGGACCGGGGTAAACTATGGCTACACCTTC CASSWTGVNYGYTF
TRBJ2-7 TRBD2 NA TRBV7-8 TGTGCCAGCAGCGCTGTACTAGCGGCCTCGTTATACGAGCAGTACTTC CASSAVLAASLYEQYF
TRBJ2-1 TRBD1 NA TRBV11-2 TGTGCCAGCAGCTTCAGGGGGACAGGACCCAACAATGAGCAGTTCTTC CASSFRGTGPNNEQFF
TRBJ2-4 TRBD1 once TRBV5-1 TGCGCCAGCAGCCCCGGACAGGCAAAAAACATTCAGTACTTC CASSPGQAKNIQYF